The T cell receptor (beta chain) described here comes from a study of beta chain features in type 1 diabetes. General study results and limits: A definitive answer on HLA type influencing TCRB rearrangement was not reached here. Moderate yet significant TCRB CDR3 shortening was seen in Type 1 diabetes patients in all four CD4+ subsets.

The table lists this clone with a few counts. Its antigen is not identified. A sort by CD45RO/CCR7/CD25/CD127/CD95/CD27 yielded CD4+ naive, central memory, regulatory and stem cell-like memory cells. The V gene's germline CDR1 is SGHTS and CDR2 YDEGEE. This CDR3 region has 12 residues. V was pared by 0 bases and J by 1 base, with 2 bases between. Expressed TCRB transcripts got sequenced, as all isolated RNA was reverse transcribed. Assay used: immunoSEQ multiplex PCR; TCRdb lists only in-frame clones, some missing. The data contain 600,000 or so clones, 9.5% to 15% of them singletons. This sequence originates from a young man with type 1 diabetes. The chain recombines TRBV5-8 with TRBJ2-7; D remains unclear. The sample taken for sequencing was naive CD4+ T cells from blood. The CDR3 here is CASSLESYEQYF. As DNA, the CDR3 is TGTGCCAGCAGCTTGGAGTCCTACGAGCAGTACTTC.